The present TCR beta chain was sequenced within a study of long-term antiretroviral therapy in people with HIV. Study-wide results and caveats: Once patients were on ART, diversity went higher but still fell short of transplant donor controls.

Every participant gave one or more pre-ART and two or more post-ART PBMC samples. Running of the v3.0 immunoSEQ assay took place at survey level. TCRdb keeps only in-frame clones here, not all; method: immunoSEQ multiplex PCR. The sample lists roughly 25,000 clones; more than 80% were seen once. On this clone itself: The antigen is undetermined.

Trimming pared 0 bases from V and 7 bases from J, leaving 10 bases between. Germline values: CDR1 LGHNA, CDR2 YNFKEQ. The CDR3 length is 15 residues. The sequence derives from a woman aged 40-49 years with HIV. The V gene is TRBV4-2, the J gene TRBJ1-6, with D possibly matching TRBD1 (5 bases). Source: unsorted PBMCs, taken 7.6 years after starting antiretroviral therapy. In DNA, the CDR3 is TGTGCCAGCAGCCAAGAACGGGGGGGGAATTCACCCCTCCACTTT. Translated: CASSQERGGNSPLHF.